The clone carrying this T cell receptor beta chain shows up as medium-sized by frequency. This CDR3 region has 14 residues. Germline CDR1 is SGHRS and CDR2 is YFSETQ. The study made its TRB cDNA libraries by 5' RACE, adding UMI labels. TCRdb re-called the 5' RACE reads and shows each CDR3 protein once, DNA omitted. Its table records over 4,500 distinct CDR3 sequences. This record comes from a study of CXCR3-negative and CXCR3-positive naive CD8 T cells. Study in general: Across all libraries, TRB reads numbered roughly 150 million, with about 1.5 +/- 0.3 million in each library.

Triplicate 300,000-cell sorts were made of each CD8+ T cell subset. Naive CD8+ T cells had a CD45RO-CCR7+CD27+CD95- phenotype. Sequenced material: naive CXCR3- CD8+ T cells from blood. Subset specified: CD45RO-CCR7+CD27+CD95- naive CD8+ T cells lacking CXCR3 (TNR3-). The gene calls are TRBV5-1 and TRBJ2-1; TCRdb designates TRBD2, a call that cannot be tested without DNA. The TCR comes from a human donor in good health. Some clones in this sample may be carry-over from other donors' samples. CDR3 region: CASSPRTRYNEQFF.